The TCR beta chain under discussion was sequenced for a study of cytomegalovirus exposure and HLA in healthy donors. This clone was found once. PCR employed 60 Vbeta and 13 Jbeta primers. Clones were sequenced by immunoSEQ multiplex PCR, and TCRdb holds only the in-frame ones, with some missing. This table holds around 140,000 clones, over 60% found once. V was trimmed by 8 bases and J by 11 bases, leaving 24 bases between them. CDR3 size: 14 residues. CDR1 and CDR2 (germline): KGHSH, LQKENI. The donors comprised healthy bone marrow donors. The receptor was isolated from a female donor in good health and CMV-seropositive. The rearrangement uses TRBV18 and TRBJ2-5, with D tentatively TRBD2 (5 bases). The sequenced sample was PBMCs. CDR3 in DNA: TGTGCCAGCACCGAAAGGCTTGTTAGTGGGGAGCAGTACTTC. Translation: CASTERLVSGEQYF.